Following are 27 T cell receptor beta chains from one sample sequenced in a study of blood T cell repertoires in COVID-19. TCRdb's copy holds only in-frame clones and misses some; the assay was immunoSEQ multiplex PCR. The sample includes about 61,000 clones, about 86% of them seen just once. The sample was peripheral blood. The receptors here all came from a woman at least 80 years old with active COVID-19.

The V gene is TRBV7-9, the J gene TRBJ1-2, with a weak D call TRBD1 (6 bases). The CDR3 covers 13 residues. Between the trimmed V and J ends, which lost 5 bases and 8 bases, there was a span of 15 bases. The germline gives CDR1 SEHNR, CDR2 FQNEAQ (reference sequence). CDR3 in amino acids: CASSLSRTEGYTF. CDR3 in DNA: TGTGCCAGCAGCCTGTCCCGGACAGAAGGCTACACCTTC. The entire variable domain, with the rest obtained from reference TRBV7-9 and TRBJ1-2, is as follows: DTGVSQNPRHKITKRGQNVTFRCDPISEHNRLYWYRQTLGQGPEFLTYFQNEAQLEKSRLLSDRFSAERPKGSFSTLEIQRTEQGDSAMYLCASSLSRTEGYTFGSGTRLTVV.

The chain couples TRBV18 to TRBJ2-5, with D maybe TRBD2 (6 bases). Germline V gene data show CDR1 as KGHSH and CDR2 as LQKENI. Trimming took 3 bases from V and 2 from J, leaving 19 bases between them. CDR3 size: 17 residues. The CDR3 sequence: CASSPLDYQKGQETQYF. CDR3 in DNA: TGTGCCAGCTCACCTTTGGACTACCAGAAGGGGCAAGAGACCCAGTACTTC.

The chain recombines TRBV24-1 with TRBJ2-3; 8 bases agree with TRBD2. The CDR3 consists of 15 residues. Germline CDR1 is KGHDR and CDR2 is SFDVKD. The J segment lost 7 bases and the V segment lost 3 bases, leaving 8 bases of the junction unmatched. CDR3 coding DNA: TGTGCCACCAGTGATCCGTCCGGGACTAGTTATACGCAGTATTTT. It specifies CATSDPSGTSYTQYF.

The J gene is TRBJ1-5, the V gene TRBV28; 7 bases fit TRBD1. V lost 6 bases, J lost 1 base, and 3 bases stayed unmatched. The germline V gene encodes CDR1 MDHEN and CDR2 SYDVKM. The CDR3 is made up of 14 amino acids. CDR3 protein: CASRLTGSNQPQHF. CDR3 bases: TGTGCCAGCAGATTGACAGGGAGCAATCAGCCCCAGCATTTT.

The chain joins TRBV11-3 to TRBJ2-5; TRBD2 matches 11 bases. The germline CDR1 and CDR2 sequences are SGHNT and YENEEA. V gave up 1 base and J gave up 4 bases; unmatched junction bases: 5. CDR3 length equals 16 residues. The CDR3 sequence is CASSLGRLAGPETQYF. CDR3 coding DNA: TGTGCCAGCAGCTTAGGACGACTAGCGGGGCCAGAGACCCAGTACTTC.

The gene calls are TRBV4-2 and TRBJ2-2; TRBD2 matches at 8 bases. Germline-derived CDR1 and CDR2 are LGHNA and YNFKEQ. This CDR3 spans 16 amino acids. The trim removed 5 bases at V and 1 base at J, leaving 6 bases unmatched. CDR3 loop: CASSWRSGGNTGELFF. The CDR3 DNA sequence: TGTGCCAGCAGCTGGAGAAGCGGGGGGAACACCGGGGAGCTGTTTTTT.

V usage is TRBV4-1 and J usage is TRBJ2-3; 8 bases fit TRBD2. CDR3 length equals 15 residues. Germline V gene lookup returns CDR1 MGHRA and CDR2 YSYEKL. Trimming removed 0 bases from V and 1 base from J; junction bases left unmatched: 0. CDR3 residues: CASSQEAGGTDTQYF. The CDR3, as DNA: TGCGCCAGCAGCCAAGAAGCGGGGGGCACAGATACGCAGTATTTT.

This chain uses TRBV7-3 with TRBJ1-2, with 9 positions matching TRBD1. CDR1 is SGHTA and CDR2 is FQGTGA in the germline V gene. After removal of 4 bases from V and 8 bases from J, the junction contained 5 bases not matched to a gene. The CDR3 contains 13 residues. The DNA for the CDR3 is TGTGCCAGCAGCTCCCGGACAGGGGAGGGCTACACCTTC. It codes for CASSSRTGEGYTF.

This chain joins TRBV3-1 (or the pseudogene TRBV3-2) and TRBJ2-1, with 8 bases aligning to TRBD1. J gave up 7 bases and V 4 bases, and 6 bases lay outside the gene matches. Germline CDR1 is LGHDT and CDR2 is YNNKEL (reference sequence). This CDR3 spans 14 amino acids. The CDR3 reads CASSPGQGWNEQFF. For the CDR3, the DNA is TGTGCCAGCAGCCCCGGACAGGGCTGGAATGAGCAGTTCTTC.

The chain employs TRBV29-1 and TRBJ1-2; perhaps TRBD1 as D (5 bases). The CDR3 spans 11 residues. Trimming cost V 7 bases and J 6 bases, with 12 bases left between them. CDR1 is SQVTM, CDR2 ANQGSEA, per germline. CDR3: CSALGADGYTF. For the CDR3, the DNA is TGCAGCGCCCTAGGGGCAGATGGCTACACCTTC. Filled out from reference TRBV29-1 and TRBJ1-2, the complete variable domain reads SAVISQKPSRDICQRGTSLTIQCQVDSQVTMMFWYRQQPGQSLTLIATANQGSEATYESGFVIDKFPISRPNLTFSTLTVSNMSPEDSSIYLCSALGADGYTFGSGTRLTVV.

This chain links TRBV5-1 with TRBJ2-7, with D perhaps matching TRBD1 (5 bases). This CDR3 region has 13 residues. The germline V and J ends were trimmed by 4 bases and 2 bases, with 10 bases remaining between them. Germline V gives CDR1 SGHRS, CDR2 YFSETQ. The CDR3 bases are TGCGCCAGCAGCCTGACAGAAACCTACGAGCAGTACTTC. This translates into CASSLTETYEQYF.

The rearrangement links TRBV3-1 (or the pseudogene TRBV3-2) to TRBJ1-2; D is uncertain. Trimming removed 0 bases at V and 7 bases at J, with 6 bases between. Germline V gene sequence: CDR1 LGHDT, CDR2 YNNKEL (reference sequence). The CDR3 sequence is 12 residues long. CDR3 amino acids: CASSQDRGGYTF. In DNA form, the CDR3 reads TGTGCCAGCAGCCAAGATAGAGGTGGCTACACCTTC.

This chain joins TRBV18 and TRBJ2-7; 12 bases match TRBD1. The V gene's germline CDR1 is KGHSH and CDR2 LQKENI. V lost 4 bases and J lost 4; bases outside the gene matches: 5. The CDR3 spans 15 residues. The CDR3 sequence is CASSQPGQGAYEQYF. For the CDR3, the DNA is TGTGCCAGCTCACAACCGGGACAGGGGGCATACGAGCAGTACTTC.

The rearrangement uses TRBV28 and TRBJ2-3, with TRBD2 as a possible D gene (6 bases). Germline V gives CDR1 MDHEN, CDR2 SYDVKM. This CDR3 has 16 residues. The V end lost 4 bases, the J end lost 0 bases, and 14 bases lay between the germline ends. Here the CDR3 DNA reads TGTGCCAGCAGTTCATGGTATAGCGGCAGCACAGATACGCAGTATTTT. It encodes CASSSWYSGSTDTQYF.

This rearrangement joins TRBV6-5 to TRBJ2-2; no clear D. The V and J ends lost 5 bases and 5 bases respectively, with 6 bases between them. The V gene's germline CDR1 is MNHEY and CDR2 SVGAGI. This CDR3 has 12 residues. CDR3 region: CASSTETGELFF. In DNA, the CDR3 is TGTGCCAGCAGTACAGAGACCGGGGAGCTGTTTTTT.

Only a few counts were recorded for this clone. The CDR3 DNA reads TGTGCCAGCAGTTCGACAGGAGTTGAGCAGTACTTC. This codes for CASSSTGVEQYF. The rearrangement joins TRBV28 to TRBJ2-7; TRBD1 is a possible D gene (6 bases). The CDR3 contains 12 residues. Germline V CDR1 and CDR2: MDHEN, SYDVKM. Trimming took 4 bases from V and 7 from J, leaving 11 bases between them.

The chain combines TRBV9 with TRBJ1-2, with D perhaps matching TRBD1 (5 bases). V lost 0 bases to trimming and J lost 6 bases, with 9 bases between them. The CDR3 extends over 13 amino acids. Looked up from germline, CDR1 is SGDLS and CDR2 is YYNGEE. The CDR3: CASSVVQGDGYTF. CDR3 in DNA: TGTGCCAGCAGCGTAGTTCAAGGGGATGGCTACACCTTC.

This clone was seen only a few times. The chain carries TRBV6-6 and TRBJ2-1; weak D call: TRBD2 (7 bases). Germline CDR1 MNHNY, CDR2 SVGAGI (reference sequence). The germline V and J ends were trimmed by 2 bases and 7 bases, with 15 bases remaining between them. The CDR3 totals 15 residues. This CDR3 is CASSYRWGGRNEQFF. The CDR3 region has the DNA TGTGCCAGCAGTTACCGTTGGGGGGGGCGTAATGAGCAGTTCTTC.

The rearrangement uses TRBV28 and TRBJ1-2, with D possibly being TRBD1 (5 bases). CDR1 is MDHEN, CDR2 SYDVKM, per germline. The germline V and J ends were trimmed by 3 bases and 7 bases, with 18 bases remaining between them. The CDR3 covers 15 residues. CDR3: CASSLVLGVRSGYTF. The CDR3 DNA sequence: TGTGCCAGCAGTTTGGTTCTAGGGGTAAGGAGTGGCTACACCTTC.

V is TRBV6-4 and J is TRBJ2-3, with 8 bases matching TRBD2. J was trimmed by 2 bases and V by 3 bases; bases with no gene match: 7. The germline CDR1 and CDR2 sequences are MRHNA and SNTAGT. CDR3 length equals 16 residues. The CDR3 nucleotides are TGTGCCAGCAGTGAAGGCAGCGGGGGTTACACAGATACGCAGTATTTT. Protein product: CASSEGSGGYTDTQYF.

This sequence joins TRBV7-8 and TRBJ2-3; no firm D call. Trimming pared 1 base from V and 5 bases from J, leaving 7 bases between. There are 13 residues in the CDR3. Germline V gene sequence: CDR1 SGHVS, CDR2 FQNEAQ. As DNA, the CDR3 is TGTGCCAGCAGCTTAGTAGTCCTAGATACGCAGTATTTT. Translated: CASSLVVLDTQYF.

V gene TRBV7-9 combines with J gene TRBJ2-1, with 8 bases identical to TRBD1. V lost 1 base, J lost 7 bases, and 3 bases stayed unmatched. Germline CDR1 SEHNR, CDR2 FQNEAQ (reference sequence). CDR3 length: 14 amino acids. The DNA of the CDR3 is TGTGCCAGCAGCTTAGTGACAGGGGTGAATGAGCAGTTCTTC. Protein: CASSLVTGVNEQFF. The full variable domain, in which reference TRBV7-9 and TRBJ2-1 provide the parts outside the CDR3, is DTGVSQNPRHKITKRGQNVTFRCDPISEHNRLYWYRQTLGQGPEFLTYFQNEAQLEKSRLLSDRFSAERPKGSFSTLEIQRTEQGDSAMYLCASSLVTGVNEQFFGPGTRLTVL.

This rearrangement joins TRBV3-1 (or the pseudogene TRBV3-2) to TRBJ2-6; 8 nucleotides agree with TRBD2. V shed 1 base and J 0 bases; nucleotides not matched to a gene: 8. Germline values: CDR1 LGHDT, CDR2 YNNKEL (reference sequence). The CDR3 has 19 amino acids. For the CDR3, the DNA is TGTGCCAGCAGCCAAGGACTAGCGAAAACCCTCTCTGGGGCCAACGTCCTGACTTTC. The encoded protein is CASSQGLAKTLSGANVLTF.

As concerns this clone: One end of the junction is discordant with germline, which a read error may explain. The genes are TRBV29-1 and TRBJ1-4, with TRBD1 matching 10 bases. The germline V gene encodes CDR1 SQVTM and CDR2 ANQGSEA. This CDR3 has 13 amino acids. CDR3 nucleotides: TGCAGCGCTGAAAGGGACAGGGGTGAAAAACTGTTTTTT. It translates to CSAERDRGEKLFF.

The chain uses TRBV15 and TRBJ1-4, with D perhaps TRBD1 (6 bases). The CDR3 is made up of 17 amino acids. Deletions cut 3 bases from V and 0 bases from J, with 14 bases between. Germline V gene data show CDR1 as LNHNV and CDR2 as YYDKDF (reference sequence). Here the CDR3 DNA reads TGTGCCACCAGCAGGGGGAGGGGGGCCGCAACTAATGAAAAACTGTTTTTT. As protein: CATSRGRGAATNEKLFF.

The chain has TRBV7-9 and TRBJ2-5, with a tentative D call TRBD2 (5 bases). The CDR3 runs 15 residues. Germline V gene data show CDR1 as SEHNR and CDR2 as FQNEAQ (reference sequence). V lost 5 bases and J lost 7, with 20 bases in between. The CDR3 DNA reads as TGTGCCAGCAGCACCGATACGGGGTTCGTTGGGACCCAGTACTTC. Its protein product is CASSTDTGFVGTQYF.

This sequence joins TRBV6-5 and TRBJ2-5, with a tentative D call TRBD1 (5 bases). V was clipped by 5 bases and J by 1 base, with 8 bases between them. The CDR3 extends over 13 amino acids. The germline CDR1 and CDR2 sequences are MNHEY and SVGAGI. The CDR3: CASSHDSQETQYF. CDR3 bases: TGTGCCAGCAGTCATGACAGCCAAGAGACCCAGTACTTC.